This T cell receptor beta chain comes out of a study of cytomegalovirus exposure and HLA in healthy donors. The PCR used 60 Vbeta and 13 Jbeta primers. Profiling relied on immunoSEQ multiplex PCR, and the TCRdb table lists in-frame clones only, not all of them. The sample carries around 190,000 clones, 70% to 85% recorded once. Concerning this clone: Its antigen remains unidentified.

Findings and limits, study-wide: TCR beta V- and J-gene trimming, according to a later analysis, was linked to a missense DCLRE1C variant. Rarity held for most TCR sequences, but there were some public TCRs that occurred in many donors. Excluded were some V segments that proved indistinguishable, including TRBV6-2 and TRBV6-3.

This CDR3 comprises 14 residues. From germline, CDR1 is SGHDT and CDR2 YYEEEE. Losses at the gene ends were 4 bases for V and 7 bases for J; bases not matched to a gene: 7. The origin of this receptor is a man aged 40-50 years in good health and CMV-seropositive. This chain uses TRBV5-6 with TRBJ1-4; 7 nucleotides match TRBD1. Sequencing input: PBMCs. The DNA for the CDR3 is TGTGCCAGCAGCCTTTCAGGGGGGACTGAAAAACTGTTTTTT. Its protein product is CASSLSGGTEKLFF. The entire variable domain, with the rest obtained from reference TRBV5-6 and TRBJ1-4, is as follows: DAGVTQSPTHLIKTRGQQVTLRCSPKSGHDTVSWYQQALGQGPQFIFQYYEEEERQRGNFPDRFSGHQFPNYSSELNVNALLLGDSALYLCASSLSGGTEKLFFGSGTQLSVL.